The clone carrying this TCR beta chain was observed many times. Its antigen is still unknown. These data come from a study of CD8+CD57+ T cells in acquired aplastic anemia. Study overall: Sequencing produced an average of about 11 million reads per healthy donor for CD4+ cells. General study findings and limits: Significant differences in CD8+ Simpson's diversity were not observed between patients and controls.

This CDR3 has 13 residues. Germline V gene data show CDR1 as SGHRS and CDR2 as YFSETQ. The V and J ends lost 3 bases and 3 bases respectively, with 10 bases between them. Template material for TCR beta VDJ and CDR3 profiling consisted of genomic DNA. TCRdb used MiXCR to reprocess the reads, holding one entry per CDR3 protein. Among about 220,000 distinct CDR3 sequences listed, 30% to 40% were seen once. The chain recombines TRBV5-1 with TRBJ2-7; either TRBD1 or TRBD2 may fit D (5 bases each). Sequencing was carried out using sorted CD4+, CD8+, or CD8+CD57+ T cells (not recorded which) from PBMCs. This receptor was obtained from a human donor in good health, serving as a control. The CDR3 region has the DNA TGCGCCAGCAGCTGGGACCCACTCTACGAGCAGTACTTC. Protein sequence: CASSWDPLYEQYF.